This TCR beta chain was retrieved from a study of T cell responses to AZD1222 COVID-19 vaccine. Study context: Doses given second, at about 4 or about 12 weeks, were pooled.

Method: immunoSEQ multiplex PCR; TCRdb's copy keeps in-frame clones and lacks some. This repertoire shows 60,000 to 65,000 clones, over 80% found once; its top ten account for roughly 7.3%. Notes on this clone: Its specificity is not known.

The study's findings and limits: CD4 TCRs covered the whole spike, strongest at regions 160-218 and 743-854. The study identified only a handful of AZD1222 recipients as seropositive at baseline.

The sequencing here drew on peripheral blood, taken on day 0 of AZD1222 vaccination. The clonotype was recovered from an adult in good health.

CDR3 in DNA: TGTGCCAGCAGCCTTGAGGGGGGAGGATATTCACCCCTCCACTTT. It is translated as CASSLEGGGYSPLHF. The genes are TRBV3-1 (or the pseudogene TRBV3-2) and TRBJ1-6, with a tentative D call TRBD1 (6 bases). CDR1 and CDR2 (germline): LGHDT, YNNKEL (reference sequence). The V gene lost 4 bases and the J gene lost 8 bases, with 15 bases spanning the gap. This CDR3 has 15 residues.